Below are 23 T cell receptor beta chains sequenced from a single sample in a study of radiotherapy plus CTLA-4 blockade in lung cancer. Measured with immunoSEQ multiplex PCR; TCRdb has only the in-frame clones, and not every one. The table lists some 30,000 clones, roughly 80% of them singletons. Specimen: peripheral blood, collected from a patient treated with radiotherapy plus ipilimumab. These receptors were obtained from a human donor with non-small cell lung cancer who had stable disease on radiotherapy plus ipilimumab.

The rearrangement links TRBV4-1 to TRBJ1-4; tentatively, D is TRBD1 (6 bases). Germline V lookup: CDR1 MGHRA, CDR2 YSYEKL. With 4 bases removed from V and 0 bases from J, the gap between germline ends came to 21 bases. The CDR3 runs 19 residues. As DNA, the CDR3 is TGCGCCAGCAGCCGAGAGGGGGTCGGAACGGCTGCAACTAATGAAAAACTGTTTTTT. Translation: CASSREGVGTAATNEKLFF.

The chain couples TRBV7-9 to TRBJ2-7, with TRBD2 identical over 7 bases. V gave up 4 bases and J gave up 5 bases; unmatched junction bases: 8. This CDR3 has 14 residues. The germline V gene encodes CDR1 SEHNR and CDR2 FQNEAQ (reference sequence). CDR3 loop: CASSSTGGWDEQYF. As DNA, the CDR3 is TGTGCCAGCAGCTCCACGGGGGGTTGGGACGAGCAGTACTTC. The full variable domain, with the rest looked up from reference TRBV7-9 and TRBJ2-7, is DTGVSQNPRHKITKRGQNVTFRCDPISEHNRLYWYRQTLGQGPEFLTYFQNEAQLEKSRLLSDRFSAERPKGSFSTLEIQRTEQGDSAMYLCASSSTGGWDEQYFGPGTRLTVT.

This chain connects TRBV7-6 to TRBJ2-2; D may be TRBD2 (5 bases). The germline V and J ends were trimmed by 1 base and 4 bases, with 13 bases remaining between them. The CDR3 has 16 residues. Per germline, CDR1 SGHVS and CDR2 FNYEAQ. The DNA of the CDR3 is TGTGCCAGCAGCTTAGAGGGAGCGTGGGGCACCGGGGAGCTGTTTTTT. Translated: CASSLEGAWGTGELFF.

This sequence joins TRBV29-1 and TRBJ2-5; D gene unclear. The CDR3 loop spans 10 amino acids. Trimming removed 7 bases at V and 2 bases at J, with 5 bases between. The germline gives CDR1 SQVTM, CDR2 ANQGSEA. DNA of the CDR3: TGCAGCGCAGAACAAGAGACCCAGTACTTC. Translation: CSAEQETQYF. Using reference TRBV29-1 and TRBJ2-5 for the parts outside the CDR3, the full variable domain is SAVISQKPSRDICQRGTSLTIQCQVDSQVTMMFWYRQQPGQSLTLIATANQGSEATYESGFVIDKFPISRPNLTFSTLTVSNMSPEDSSIYLCSAEQETQYFGPGTRLLVL.

The chain carries TRBV10-3 and TRBJ1-5; 9 bases fit TRBD1. The CDR3 totals 22 residues. Trimming took 5 bases from V and 3 from J; bases not matched to a gene: 26. The germline V gene encodes CDR1 ENHRY and CDR2 SYGVKD. The CDR3 region is CAISPHTGGAGRGGVNNQPQHF. Here the CDR3 DNA reads TGTGCCATCAGTCCCCATACAGGGGGCGCCGGTCGTGGAGGCGTTAACAATCAGCCCCAGCATTTT.

This clone showed up just once. The chain carries TRBV6-5 and TRBJ1-6; 9 positions match TRBD1. From germline, CDR1 is MNHEY and CDR2 SVGAGI. The CDR3 contains 13 residues. J was trimmed by 9 bases and V by 8 bases; bases with no gene match: 5. The CDR3 reads CASVGQGPSPLHF. The CDR3 nucleotides are TGTGCCAGCGTCGGACAGGGGCCTTCACCCCTCCACTTT.

This clone was seen a few times. The CDR3 nucleotides read TGTGCCAGCAGCGTAGACTACGGGGATGGCTACACCTTC. Its protein product is CASSVDYGDGYTF. The V and J genes are TRBV9 and TRBJ1-2, with D hard to call. The CDR3 is 13 residues long. Trimming removed 0 bases at V and 6 bases at J, with 9 bases between. Germline values: CDR1 SGDLS, CDR2 YYNGEE.

The chain is built from TRBV27 and TRBJ1-1; weak D call: TRBD1 (6 bases). Trimming took off 3 bases at V and 7 bases at J, with 9 bases between the two ends. CDR3 length: 12 amino acids. Germline lookup yields CDR1 MNHEY and CDR2 SMNVEV (reference sequence). Written as DNA, the CDR3 is TGTGCCAGCAGTTTCCAGGGGTTTGAAGCTTTCTTT. It is translated as CASSFQGFEAFF.

This chain uses TRBV7-2 with TRBJ2-3; the match to TRBD1 covers 7 bases. CDR3 length: 15 residues. The V and J ends lost 6 bases and 0 bases, in that order; junction bases with no gene match: 6. Germline V gene sequence: CDR1 SGHTA, CDR2 FQGNSA. The CDR3 protein is CASRVQTGSTDTQYF. The CDR3, as DNA: TGTGCCAGCAGAGTCCAGACAGGGAGCACAGATACGCAGTATTTT.

This sequence joins TRBV29-1 and TRBJ1-2; 9 nucleotides line up with TRBD1. There are 15 residues in the CDR3. The V gene's germline CDR1 is SQVTM and CDR2 ANQGSEA. J was trimmed by 8 bases and V by 1 base; bases with no gene match: 11. CDR3 bases: TGCAGCGTTGAAGGTGGTTCCGGACAGGGGAAAGGCTACACCTTC. This sequence encodes CSVEGGSGQGKGYTF.

The CDR3 spells CASSQIGQGEENQPQHF. The CDR3 bases are TGTGCCAGCAGCCAGATAGGACAGGGGGAGGAAAATCAGCCCCAGCATTTT. The chain combines TRBV14 with TRBJ1-5; 10 bases agree with TRBD1. The CDR3 loop spans 17 amino acids. Germline V gene data show CDR1 as SGHDN and CDR2 as FVKESK. J was trimmed by 4 bases and V by 3 bases; bases with no gene match: 9.

The J gene is TRBJ1-4, the V gene TRBV4-2, with 9 bases that match TRBD1. Unmatched junction bases numbered 4, after V lost 5 bases and J lost 6 bases. This CDR3 is 14 amino acids long. The germline V gene encodes CDR1 LGHNA and CDR2 YNFKEQ. This chain's CDR3 is CASSYRDRDEKLFF. CDR3 sequence (DNA): TGTGCCAGCAGCTACCGGGACAGGGATGAAAAACTGTTTTTT.

V is TRBV6-1 and J is TRBJ1-1; D remains ambiguous. V was trimmed by 1 base and J by 3 bases, leaving 6 bases between them. This CDR3 has 13 amino acids. The germline V gene encodes CDR1 MNHNS and CDR2 SASEGT. The CDR3 region has the DNA TGTGCCAGCAGTGAAGGACATCACACTGAAGCTTTCTTT. This gives the protein CASSEGHHTEAFF.

The rearrangement joins TRBV5-5 to TRBJ2-1; perhaps D is TRBD1 or TRBD2 (6 bases each). Germline V gene lookup returns CDR1 SGHKS and CDR2 YYEKEE (reference sequence). V was trimmed by 0 bases and J by 0 bases, leaving 7 bases between them. The CDR3 contains 15 residues. CDR3 loop: CASSLEGGSYNEQFF. CDR3 nucleotides: TGTGCCAGCAGCTTGGAGGGGGGCTCCTACAATGAGCAGTTCTTC.

On this clone: Other DNA sequences from this sample encode an identical CDR3 as well. The gene calls are TRBV5-6 and TRBJ1-1; 8 bases line up with TRBD1. The germline gives CDR1 SGHDT, CDR2 YYEEEE. The CDR3 extends over 13 amino acids. With V trimmed by 2 bases and J by 4 bases, 1 base remained unmatched. For the CDR3, the DNA is TGTGCCAGCAGCTTCGGACAGGGCACTGAAGCTTTCTTT. Translating gives CASSFGQGTEAFF.

This clone has a single count. The chain links TRBV27 to TRBJ2-1; 9 bases map to TRBD1. The CDR3 consists of 14 residues. CDR1 MNHEY and CDR2 SMNVEV come from the germline V gene (reference sequence). V shed 4 bases and J 7 bases; nucleotides not matched to a gene: 5. The CDR3 loop reads CASSYRGLSNEQFF. Here the CDR3 DNA reads TGTGCCAGCAGTTACAGGGGGCTCTCAAATGAGCAGTTCTTC.

The rearrangement links TRBV18 to TRBJ2-7; D is ambiguous. Trimming shortened V by 2 bases and J by 0 bases, and 2 bases separated the two germline ends. CDR1 and CDR2 from the germline V gene are KGHSH and LQKENI. CDR3 length: 12 amino acids. CDR3 sequence reads: CASSPSSYEQYF. The CDR3 DNA follows: TGTGCCAGCTCACCAAGCTCCTACGAGCAGTACTTC.

With respect to this clone: The same CDR3 is also encoded by other DNA sequences in this sample. The chain couples TRBV11-2 to TRBJ1-2, with unresolved D. This CDR3 comprises 12 residues. The germline gives CDR1 SGHAT, CDR2 FQNNGV. Between the trimmed V and J ends, which lost 1 base and 3 bases, there was a span of 3 bases. The CDR3 protein is CASSLGYYGYTF. DNA of the CDR3: TGTGCCAGCAGCTTAGGATACTATGGCTACACCTTC.

The chain has TRBV28 and TRBJ1-5, with D possibly matching TRBD1 (6 bases). V was shortened by 6 bases and J by 1 base, with 16 bases between the two germline ends. Germline V gene data show CDR1 as MDHEN and CDR2 as SYDVKM. The CDR3 sequence is 16 residues long. CDR3 loop: CASSHGQRGSNQPQHF. In DNA form, the CDR3 reads TGTGCCAGCAGCCACGGACAGAGAGGGAGCAATCAGCCCCAGCATTTT. Using reference TRBV28 and TRBJ1-5 for the parts outside the CDR3, the full variable domain is DVKVTQSSRYLVKRTGEKVFLECVQDMDHENMFWYRQDPGLGLRLIYFSYDVKMKEKGDIPEGYSVSREKKERFSLILESASTNQTSMYLCASSHGQRGSNQPQHFGDGTRLSIL.

The DNA for the CDR3 is TGTGCCAGCAGTTTATGGGGACAGGGGGATAGCAATCAGCCCCAGCATTTT. It encodes CASSLWGQGDSNQPQHF. The chain joins TRBV28 to TRBJ1-5; 11 bases agree with TRBD1. CDR3 length equals 17 residues. The germline V gene encodes CDR1 MDHEN and CDR2 SYDVKM. Losses at the gene ends were 0 bases for V and 0 bases for J; bases not matched to a gene: 1.

This rearrangement joins TRBV5-8 to TRBJ1-3, with TRBD1 identical over 7 bases. Germline CDR1 SGHTS, CDR2 YDEGEE. The CDR3 extends over 15 amino acids. The V gene end was trimmed by 4 bases and the J gene end by 6 bases; junction bases not matched to a gene: 10. The CDR3 here is CASSPRQGLLNTIYF. The CDR3, as DNA: TGTGCCAGCAGCCCTAGACAGGGATTATTAAACACCATATATTTT.

This clone came up once. The CDR3 DNA reads as TGTGCCAGCAGTCTACAGTGGGACAGTGAAGCTTTCTTT. The encoded protein is CASSLQWDSEAFF. The rearrangement joins TRBV7-2 to TRBJ1-1, with 7 bases matching TRBD1. CDR1 is SGHTA, CDR2 FQGNSA, per germline. Trimming at V came to 6 bases and at J to 7 bases, leaving 8 bases not matched to a gene. CDR3 length equals 13 residues.

The chain links TRBV19 to TRBJ2-4; D tentatively fits TRBD1 or TRBD2 (6 bases each). The germline CDR1 and CDR2 sequences are LNHDA and SQIVND (reference sequence). V was trimmed by 7 bases and J by 7 bases, leaving 17 bases between them. This CDR3 spans 14 amino acids. The CDR3: CASMPGAPGNIQYF. CDR3 sequence (DNA): TGTGCCAGTATGCCGGGGGCCCCTGGGAACATTCAGTACTTC.